This T cell receptor beta chain was recovered during a study of T cell repertoires in cytomegalovirus infection. Looking at the study overall: Based on public TCR beta signatures, there were indications of CMV infection and of a matching HLA type.

Each CDR3 protein is one row after TCRdb ran MiXCR on the reads. This table holds roughly 200,000 distinct CDR3 sequences, roughly 9% found once. Findings of the study overall: Based on cumulative public TCR beta family frequency, carriers of CMV plus the relevant HLA were identified. Dominating the ex vivo response were TCR beta clonotypes that were CMV-specific and HLA-C-restricted.

This clonotype was counted only a few times. The antigen remains unidentified. This sequence was found in a human donor in good health (CMV status not recorded). Some clones in this sample may be carry-over from other donors' samples. Sequenced input: PBMCs.

The chain's CDR3 is CASSTAGTGVTDTQYF. CDR3 bases: TGTGCCAGCAGTACAGCCGGGACAGGGGTCACAGATACGCAGTATTTT. The chain has TRBV28 and TRBJ2-3; TRBD1 aligns across 10 bases. Germline CDR1 is MDHEN and CDR2 is SYDVKM. This CDR3 contains 16 residues. V dropped 5 bases and J dropped 2; count of bases not matched to a gene: 7.